These T cell receptor beta chains were read from a single sample in a study of blood T cell repertoires in COVID-19. This table comes from immunoSEQ multiplex PCR, and its TCRdb copy is limited to in-frame clones, with some not included. The table has around 200,000 clones, approximately 86% seen once. The sample was peripheral blood. These receptors originate from a man between 65 and 85 years old with acute or convalescent COVID-19. The CDR3 runs from the conserved cysteine through the conserved F or W. The D gene is left open where the match is weak. Clone size is stated in some rows and not others, as once, few, many or a class when expanded.

TRBJ1-3	.	TRBV5-4	.	14	CASSSTSSGNTIYF	TGTGCCAGCAGCTCAACATCCTCTGGAAACACCATATATTTT
TRBJ2-1	.	TRBV3-1/TRBV3-2	TRBD2	15	CASSQVGTSGNGQFF	TGTGCCAGCAGCCAAGTTGGAACTAGCGGGAATGGGCAGTTCTTC
TRBJ2-1	.	TRBV24-1	TRBD2	19	CATSDDGTSGLPSYNEQFF	TGTGCCACCAGTGATGACGGGACTAGCGGGCTCCCCTCCTACAATGAGCAGTTCTTC
TRBJ1-5	.	TRBV28	.	12	CASNGAYQPQHF	TGTGCCAGCAATGGAGCGTACCAGCCCCAGCATTTT
TRBJ2-4	once	TRBV3-1/TRBV3-2	.	15	CASSQGAGPKNIQYF	TGTGCCAGCAGCCAAGGGGCGGGGCCCAAAAACATTCAGTACTTC
TRBJ1-2	few	TRBV6-5	TRBD1	14	CASSTADRVNGYTF	TGTGCCAGCAGTACAGCCGACAGGGTGAATGGCTACACCTTC
TRBJ2-5	.	TRBV7-9	TRBD2	14	CASSLGTSAETQYF	TGTGCCAGCAGCTTAGGGACTAGTGCAGAGACCCAGTACTTC
TRBJ2-3	.	TRBV9	TRBD2	16	CASTLGSGRSTDTQYF	TGTGCCAGCACTTTGGGGAGCGGGAGAAGCACAGATACGCAGTATTTT
TRBJ2-3	.	TRBV7-9	TRBD2	16	CASSLGLAGAGDTQYF	TGTGCCAGCAGCTTAGGACTAGCGGGGGCAGGGGATACGCAGTATTTT
TRBJ1-3	.	TRBV3-1/TRBV3-2	.	17	CASSQDLGGISGNTIYF	TGTGCCAGCAGCCAAGATTTGGGCGGGATCTCTGGAAACACCATATATTTT
TRBJ2-2	.	TRBV3-1/TRBV3-2	.	12	CASSHLTGELFF	TGTGCCAGCAGCCACCTCACCGGGGAGCTGTTTTTT
TRBJ2-3	once	TRBV10-3	TRBD2	14	CAISRGGAEDTQYF	TGTGCCATCAGCCGGGGGGGGGCGGAAGATACGCAGTATTTT
TRBJ2-3	.	TRBV5-1	.	14	CASSLIPSTDTQYF	TGCGCCAGCAGCTTAATTCCTAGCACAGATACGCAGTATTTT
TRBJ2-5	.	TRBV7-3	.	13	CASSRGAGETQYF	TGTGCCAGCAGCCGGGGGGCCGGAGAGACCCAGTACTTC
TRBJ1-5	.	TRBV6-1	.	15	CASSEAPTYSQPQHF	TGTGCCAGCAGTGAAGCACCGACATATTCTCAGCCCCAGCATTTT
TRBJ2-7	.	TRBV10-1	.	14	CASSESRLVLKQYF	TGCGCCAGCAGTGAGTCCCGACTAGTTTTGAAGCAGTACTTC
TRBJ2-7	once	TRBV3-1/TRBV3-2	TRBD2	16	CASSFLGRAPFNEQYF	TGTGCCAGCAGCTTCCTCGGGAGGGCCCCATTTAACGAGCAGTACTTC
TRBJ1-1	.	TRBV6-5	.	13	CASSYSIWQGAFF	TGTGCCAGCAGTTACTCGATTTGGCAGGGAGCTTTCTTT
TRBJ1-6	.	TRBV5-1	TRBD1	15	CASSISNRGNSPLHF	TGCGCCAGCAGCATAAGTAACAGGGGGAATTCACCCCTCCACTTT
TRBJ1-1	.	TRBV6-5	.	14	CASSYRGENTEAFF	TGTGCCAGCAGTTACCGGGGAGAGAACACTGAAGCTTTCTTT
TRBJ2-1	.	TRBV6-1	.	18	CASSDNIARYVGYHEQFF	TGTGCCAGCAGTGACAATATCGCCAGGTACGTCGGCTACCATGAGCAGTTCTTC
TRBJ2-3	.	TRBV18	.	14	CASSHELSTDTQYF	TGTGCCAGCTCACACGAACTTAGCACAGATACGCAGTATTTT
TRBJ2-4	.	TRBV6-2/TRBV6-3	.	16	CASSYESVSYKNIQYF	TGTGCCAGCAGTTACGAGAGTGTCTCCTACAAAAACATTCAGTACTTC
TRBJ1-4	once	TRBV11-3	.	14	CASSTRSGGEKLFF	TGTGCCAGCAGCACCAGGTCCGGGGGGGAAAAACTGTTTTTT
TRBJ2-3	.	TRBV4-3	.	15	CASSGLRGPADTQYF	TGCGCCAGCAGCGGACTGAGAGGGCCGGCAGATACGCAGTATTTT
TRBJ2-7	.	TRBV5-1	TRBD2	15	CASSLGGRGSYEQYF	TGCGCCAGCAGCTTGGGAGGGAGGGGCTCCTACGAGCAGTACTTC
TRBJ2-1	.	TRBV6-1	.	12	CASSPSRDEQFF	TGTGCCAGCAGCCCCTCGAGGGATGAGCAGTTCTTC
TRBJ1-2	.	TRBV7-3	TRBD1	14	CASSLGQGLDGYTF	TGTGCCAGCAGCCTGGGACAGGGGCTGGACGGCTACACCTTC
TRBJ2-1	.	TRBV7-3	TRBD1	15	CASSLQGAIFNEQFF	TGTGCCAGCAGCTTACAGGGGGCCATCTTCAATGAGCAGTTCTTC
TRBJ2-2	.	TRBV30	.	18	CAWSVRGVERTSTGELFF	TGTGCCTGGAGTGTACGCGGGGTCGAGCGGACGAGCACCGGGGAGCTGTTTTTT
TRBJ2-3	.	TRBV7-3	TRBD2	16	CASSEGAGGPTDTQYF	TGTGCCAGCAGCGAAGGAGCGGGAGGGCCCACAGATACGCAGTATTTT
TRBJ2-3	.	TRBV18	TRBD1	15	CASSPRTGNTDTQYF	TGTGCCAGCTCTCCTAGGACAGGCAACACAGATACGCAGTATTTT
TRBJ2-2	.	TRBV27	TRBD2	16	CASSRQGTSGSGELFF	TGTGCCAGCAGTCGCCAAGGGACTAGCGGGAGTGGGGAGCTGTTTTTT
TRBJ2-1	.	TRBV2	TRBD2	14	CASHVAGPYNEQFF	TGTGCCAGCCACGTAGCGGGCCCCTACAATGAGCAGTTCTTC
TRBJ2-1	.	TRBV18	TRBD1	14	CASSPLQGGNEQFF	TGTGCCAGCTCACCTCTACAGGGGGGCAATGAGCAGTTCTTC
TRBJ2-2	.	TRBV7-9	TRBD2	14	CASELAENTGELFF	TGTGCCAGCGAACTAGCGGAAAACACCGGGGAGCTGTTTTTT
TRBJ2-1	once	TRBV6-5	TRBD2	14	CASRRLARYNEQFF	TGTGCCAGCAGAAGACTAGCGCGGTACAATGAGCAGTTCTTC
TRBJ1-5	.	TRBV19	.	13	CASNWGDNQPQHF	TGTGCCAGTAACTGGGGGGACAATCAGCCCCAGCATTTT
TRBJ1-5	.	TRBV28	TRBD1	15	CASSLLDRDNQPQHF	TGTGCCAGCAGTTTATTGGACAGGGATAATCAGCCCCAGCATTTT
TRBJ2-1	once	TRBV3-1/TRBV3-2	TRBD2	16	CASSQAAGGRGNEQFF	TGTGCCAGCAGCCAAGCGGCGGGAGGGCGTGGCAATGAGCAGTTCTTC